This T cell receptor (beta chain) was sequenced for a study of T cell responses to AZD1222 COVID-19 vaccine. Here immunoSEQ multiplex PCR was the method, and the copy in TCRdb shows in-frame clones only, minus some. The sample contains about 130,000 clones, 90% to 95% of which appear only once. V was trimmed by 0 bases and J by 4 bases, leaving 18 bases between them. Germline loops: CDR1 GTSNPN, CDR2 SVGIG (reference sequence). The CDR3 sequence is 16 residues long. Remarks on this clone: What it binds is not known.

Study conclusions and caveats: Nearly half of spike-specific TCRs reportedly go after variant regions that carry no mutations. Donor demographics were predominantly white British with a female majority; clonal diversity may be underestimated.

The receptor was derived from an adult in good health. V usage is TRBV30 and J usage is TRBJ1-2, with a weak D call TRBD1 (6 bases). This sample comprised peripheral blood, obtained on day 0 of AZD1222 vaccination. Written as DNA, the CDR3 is TGTGCCTGGAGTGTAGGTTTGGGCAGGGGATTCTATGGCTACACCTTC. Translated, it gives CAWSVGLGRGFYGYTF.